The 25 T cell receptor beta chains presented below share a single source sample, sequenced in a study of blood T cells in healthy people across ages. The authors ran a second PCR of roughly 7 to 11 cycles using a sample-barcoded 5' primer and a J-beta primer mix. TCRdb ran MiXCR on the 5' RACE reads and lists one entry per CDR3 protein. The repertoire has roughly 2 million distinct CDR3 sequences, just under 50% of them found once; the top ten carry less than 2.5%. Sequences were obtained from blood. These receptor sequences come from a woman aged 40 to 50 in good health.

The chain combines TRBV29-1 with TRBJ2-1, with D unresolved. The CDR3 loop spans 14 amino acids. Trimming removed 2 bases at V and 2 bases at J, with 10 bases between. Germline CDR1 is SQVTM and CDR2 is ANQGSEA. The CDR3 sequence: CSVEYSLTYNEQFF. In DNA form, the CDR3 reads TGCAGCGTTGAATATTCCCTTACCTACAATGAGCAGTTCTTC.

The rearrangement joins TRBV7-3 to TRBJ2-3, with D possibly being TRBD2 (7 bases). The CDR3 runs to 16 residues. The germline V gene encodes CDR1 SGHTA and CDR2 FQGTGA. V gave up 5 bases and J gave up 3 bases, with 18 bases separating them. CDR3 in amino acids: CASSVGRGQGTDTQYF. The CDR3 coding sequence is TGTGCCAGCAGCGTGGGGCGGGGGCAAGGAACAGATACGCAGTATTTT.

The V and J genes are TRBV7-3 and TRBJ2-4; no clear D gene. The germline V gene encodes CDR1 SGHTA and CDR2 FQGTGA. The CDR3 has 13 residues. V was trimmed by 8 bases and J by 8 bases, leaving 16 bases between them. The CDR3 loop is CASGPGGVDIQYF. CDR3 DNA sequence: TGTGCCAGCGGCCCGGGCGGCGTAGACATTCAGTACTTC.

This clonotype was recorded a few times. V and J are TRBV4-2 and TRBJ2-3, with 9 bases fitting TRBD2. Trimming took 4 bases from V and 4 from J; bases not matched to a gene: 9. Germline V gives CDR1 LGHNA, CDR2 YNFKEQ. CDR3 length equals 16 residues. Here the CDR3 DNA reads TGTGCCAGCAGCCCCGCTAGCGGGGTCGAAGCAGATACGCAGTATTTT. This sequence encodes CASSPASGVEADTQYF.

This rearrangement joins TRBV28 to TRBJ2-7; D might be TRBD1 (9 bases). This CDR3 spans 20 amino acids. V was clipped by 6 bases and J by 2 bases, with 32 bases between them. Germline V CDR1 and CDR2: MDHEN, SYDVKM. This chain's CDR3 is CASSSPTGTGTSGGPYEQYF. The CDR3, as DNA: TGTGCCAGCAGCTCCCCAACCGGGACAGGGACCAGCGGGGGTCCCTACGAGCAGTACTTC.

This clonotype was seen a handful of times. CDR3 loop: CASKAGQETQYF. The CDR3 DNA reads as TGTGCCAGCAAGGCAGGCCAAGAGACCCAGTACTTC. V gene TRBV6-6 combines with J gene TRBJ2-5; D not certain. Germline V lookup: CDR1 MNHNY, CDR2 SVGAGI (reference sequence). V shed 7 bases and J shed 1 base, with 7 bases lying between them. The CDR3 has 12 residues.

The rearrangement links TRBV20-1 to TRBJ2-6; D is uncertain. Trimming took 0 bases from V and 6 from J, leaving 6 bases between them. The CDR3 is 13 residues long. CDR1 DFQATT and CDR2 SNEGSKA come from the germline V gene (reference sequence). CDR3 coding DNA: TGCAGTGCTAGAGAAACAGTGGCCAACGTCCTGACTTTC. Its protein is CSARETVANVLTF.

The rearrangement uses TRBV7-2 and TRBJ2-1; D perhaps matches TRBD2 (7 bases). Per germline, CDR1 SGHTA and CDR2 FQGNSA. The CDR3 runs 15 residues. Between the trimmed V and J ends, which lost 8 bases and 7 bases, there was a span of 21 bases. The CDR3 sequence is CASGYTGTTINEQFF. The CDR3 DNA is TGTGCCAGCGGCTATACAGGGACTACCATTAATGAGCAGTTCTTC. The full variable domain, rest sourced from reference TRBV7-2 and TRBJ2-1, is GAGVSQSPSNKVTEKGKDVELRCDPISGHTALYWYRQSLGQGLEFLIYFQGNSAPDKSGLPSDRFSAERTGGSVSTLTIQRTQQEDSAVYLCASGYTGTTINEQFFGPGTRLTVL.

The rearrangement joins TRBV7-2 to TRBJ1-2; TRBD1 matches at 11 bases. The V gene end was trimmed by 3 bases and the J gene end by 4 bases; junction bases not matched to a gene: 4. Germline V gene sequence: CDR1 SGHTA, CDR2 FQGNSA. There are 15 residues in the CDR3. The CDR3 DNA follows: TGTGCCAGCAGCTTGGGACAGGGGGTTGGCTATGGCTACACCTTC. It is translated as CASSLGQGVGYGYTF.

This chain joins TRBV6-1 and TRBJ2-7, with D unresolved. Trimming took off 4 bases at V and 2 bases at J, with 12 bases between the two ends. CDR3 length: 14 residues. CDR1 is MNHNS and CDR2 is SASEGT in the germline V gene. This chain's CDR3 is CASSGIGPPYEQYF. The CDR3 DNA reads as TGTGCCAGCAGTGGAATAGGGCCCCCCTACGAGCAGTACTTC.

The chain joins TRBV3-1 to TRBJ1-4; D is perhaps TRBD1 (6 bases). Trimming shortened V by 0 bases and J by 3 bases, and 8 bases separated the two germline ends. Germline CDR1 is LGHDT and CDR2 is YNNKEL (reference sequence). The CDR3 consists of 15 residues. The CDR3 here is CASSQDPGANEKLFF. The CDR3 DNA reads TGTGCCAGCAGCCAAGACCCAGGGGCTAATGAAAAACTGTTTTTT.

This clonotype was detected a few times. The chain uses TRBV29-1 and TRBJ2-7; no clear D. Trimming stripped 4 bases from V and 2 bases from J, with 3 bases between. The CDR3 has 10 residues. Germline loops: CDR1 SQVTM, CDR2 ANQGSEA. CDR3 sequence reads: CSVGAYEQYF. CDR3 sequence (DNA): TGCAGCGTTGGAGCCTACGAGCAGTACTTC.

This clonotype was detected only a few times. This chain links TRBV20-1 with TRBJ2-5; 7 bases map to TRBD1. The germline V gene encodes CDR1 DFQATT and CDR2 SNEGSKA (reference sequence). This CDR3 is built from 12 residues. The V segment lost 3 bases and the J segment 5 bases; nucleotides outside the gene matches: 3. CDR3 sequence: CSASRGIETQYF. CDR3 nucleotide sequence: TGCAGTGCTAGCAGGGGGATCGAGACCCAGTACTTC.

This chain connects TRBV20-1 to TRBJ2-7, with 7 bases lining up with TRBD2. J gave up 7 bases and V 1 base, and 7 bases lay outside the gene matches. This CDR3 has 13 amino acids. Germline V CDR1 and CDR2: DFQATT, SNEGSKA (reference sequence). The CDR3 region has the DNA TGCAGTGCTAGAGCCGGGGGGTCCGGTGAGCAGTACTTC. It yields the protein CSARAGGSGEQYF.

V gene TRBV20-1 combines with J gene TRBJ2-3; 12 bases are a match to TRBD2. The V segment lost 1 base and the J segment 4 bases; nucleotides outside the gene matches: 6. The CDR3 runs to 16 residues. The germline CDR1 and CDR2 sequences are DFQATT and SNEGSKA (reference sequence). CDR3 nucleotide sequence: TGCAGTGCTAGAGCAACTAGCGGGGGGTCTTCAGATACGCAGTATTTT. Translation gives CSARATSGGSSDTQYF.

This chain links TRBV6-2 or TRBV6-3 with TRBJ2-5; D unclear. Gene TRBJ2-7 matches the end of the DNA better, so the J call may be wrong. CDR1 is MNHEY and CDR2 is SVGEGT in the germline V gene. CDR3 length equals 11 residues. CDR3: CASSSFNEQYF. DNA for the CDR3: TGTGCCAGCAGTTCATTCAACGAGCAGTACTTC.

This clonotype was found a few times. This rearrangement joins TRBV20-1 to TRBJ2-3; 10 nucleotides match TRBD2. CDR1 and CDR2 from the germline V gene are DFQATT and SNEGSKA (reference sequence). With V trimmed by 6 bases and J by 2 bases, 8 bases remained unmatched. The CDR3 is 15 amino acids. CDR3 DNA sequence: TGCAGTGCCGACCAACTAGCGGGGTACACAGATACGCAGTATTTT. Translated, it gives CSADQLAGYTDTQYF.

The CDR3 is CASSVNPVPEQYF. Written as DNA, the CDR3 is TGTGCCAGCAGTGTGAACCCGGTTCCCGAGCAGTACTTC. V is TRBV12-3 or TRBV12-4 and J is TRBJ2-7, with unresolved D. This CDR3 has 13 amino acids. Trimming pared 5 bases from V and 6 bases from J, leaving 14 bases between.

About this clonotype itself: This could be a read error, since a much larger clone is one nucleotide away. The chain couples TRBV4-2 to TRBJ2-5, with TRBD2 as a possible D gene (5 bases). Germline V gives CDR1 LGHNA, CDR2 YNFKEQ. This CDR3 is built from 13 residues. V was shortened by 3 bases and J by 1 base, with 6 bases between the two germline ends. CDR3 nucleotides: TGTGCCAGCAGCCAGGACTTCCAAGAGACCCAGTACTTC. The encoded protein is CASSQDFQETQYF.

The chain is built from TRBV28 and TRBJ2-5, with 7 bases fitting TRBD1. Germline V gene data show CDR1 as MDHEN and CDR2 as SYDVKM. CDR3 length: 15 amino acids. V shed 4 bases and J 11 bases; nucleotides not matched to a gene: 16. The CDR3 DNA sequence: TGTGCCAGCAGTTCCCCACCGACAGGGCCAGCCCCGCAGTACTTC. This sequence encodes CASSSPPTGPAPQYF.

In its sample, this clonotype was seen a few times. The chain uses TRBV9 and TRBJ2-3, with 10 bases fitting TRBD1. CDR1 SGDLS and CDR2 YYNGEE come from the germline V gene. This CDR3 region has 16 residues. V shed 3 bases and J 10 bases; nucleotides not matched to a gene: 14. The CDR3 coding sequence is TGTGCCAGCAGCGAAAACCCCGGGACAGGGGATGGGGCGCAGTATTTT. It specifies CASSENPGTGDGAQYF.

This clonotype was counted a few times. The chain is built from TRBV11-2 and TRBJ1-2; possible D gene TRBD1, 5 bases. The CDR3 length is 14 residues. The ends were cut back, 1 base at V and 4 bases at J, with 10 bases in the middle. Germline CDR1 reads SGHAT; CDR2 reads FQNNGV. In DNA form, the CDR3 reads TGTGCCAGCAGCTTAGGTGGGGACTTCTATGGCTACACCTTC. Translating gives CASSLGGDFYGYTF. The full variable domain, its missing parts supplied by reference TRBV11-2 and TRBJ1-2, is EAGVAQSPRYKIIEKRQSVAFWCNPISGHATLYWYQQILGQGPKLLIQFQNNGVVDDSQLPKDRFSAERLKGVDSTLKIQPAKLEDSAVYLCASSLGGDFYGYTFGSGTRLTVV.

The V call is TRBV20-1, the J call TRBJ1-6; 10 bases fit TRBD1. Losses at the gene ends were 5 bases for V and 0 bases for J; bases not matched to a gene: 4. Germline lookup yields CDR1 DFQATT and CDR2 SNEGSKA (reference sequence). The CDR3 runs 16 residues. The CDR3 DNA is TGCAGTGCTCCTAGGGACAGGGGCTCCTATAATTCACCCCTCCACTTT. Translated, it gives CSAPRDRGSYNSPLHF.

The genes are TRBV28 and TRBJ2-5; D ambiguous. Germline V gene data show CDR1 as MDHEN and CDR2 as SYDVKM. V lost 5 bases, J lost 5 bases, and 15 bases lay in between. The CDR3 is made up of 14 amino acids. CDR3: CASSRKGSRETQYF. In DNA, the CDR3 is TGTGCCAGCAGTCGAAAGGGCTCGAGGGAGACCCAGTACTTC.

The J gene is TRBJ1-2, the V gene TRBV20-1; 8 bases are shared with TRBD1. V was clipped by 5 bases and J by 6 bases; unmatched bases: 14. Germline V lookup: CDR1 DFQATT, CDR2 SNEGSKA (reference sequence). There are 15 residues in the CDR3. The CDR3 loop reads CSAARGQGFGDGYTF. CDR3 nucleotides: TGCAGTGCTGCACGTGGACAGGGTTTCGGGGATGGCTACACCTTC.